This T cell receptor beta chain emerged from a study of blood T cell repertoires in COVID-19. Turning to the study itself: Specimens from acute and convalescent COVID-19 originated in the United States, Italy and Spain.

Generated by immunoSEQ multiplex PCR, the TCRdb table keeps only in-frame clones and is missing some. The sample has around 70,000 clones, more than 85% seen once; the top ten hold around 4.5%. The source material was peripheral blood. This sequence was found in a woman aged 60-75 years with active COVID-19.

This CDR3 is CASSFSGSYEQYF. CDR3 sequence (DNA): TGTGCCAGCAGTTTTTCGGGGAGCTACGAGCAGTACTTC. The chain joins TRBV27 to TRBJ2-7; possible D gene TRBD2, 5 bases. V shed 3 bases and J shed 3 bases, with 9 bases lying between them. Per germline, CDR1 MNHEY and CDR2 SMNVEV (reference sequence). This CDR3 region has 13 residues.